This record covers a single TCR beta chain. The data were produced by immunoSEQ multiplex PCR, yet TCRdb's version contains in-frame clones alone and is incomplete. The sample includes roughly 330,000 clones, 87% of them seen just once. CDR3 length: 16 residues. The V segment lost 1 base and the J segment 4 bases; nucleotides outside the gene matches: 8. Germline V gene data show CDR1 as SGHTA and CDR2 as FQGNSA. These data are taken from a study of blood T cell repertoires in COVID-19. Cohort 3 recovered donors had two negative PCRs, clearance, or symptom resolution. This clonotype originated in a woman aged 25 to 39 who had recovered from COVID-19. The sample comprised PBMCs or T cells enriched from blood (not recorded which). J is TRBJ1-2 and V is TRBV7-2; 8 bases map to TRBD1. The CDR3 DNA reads TGTGCCAGCAGCTTAGTAGTGGCAGGGACAGGCTATGGCTACACCTTC. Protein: CASSLVVAGTGYGYTF. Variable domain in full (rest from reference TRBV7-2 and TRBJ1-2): GAGVSQSPSNKVTEKGKDVELRCDPISGHTALYWYRQSLGQGLEFLIYFQGNSAPDKSGLPSDRFSAERTGGSVSTLTIQRTQQEDSAVYLCASSLVVAGTGYGYTFGSGTRLTVV.